The 22 T cell receptor beta chains in this list originate from one sample, sequenced in a study of blood T cells in healthy people across ages. The second PCR ran roughly 6 to 12 cycles with a sample-barcoded 5' primer and J-beta primers. TCRdb analysed the 5' RACE reads with MiXCR anew, one entry per CDR3 protein. The sample lists around 690,000 distinct CDR3 sequences, roughly three fifths occurring once. Sequencing was performed on blood. The receptors stem from a man aged 60-69 years in good health.

This chain connects TRBV10-3 to TRBJ2-5; 7 bases line up with TRBD1. The tail of the sequence fits TRBJ2-7 better, so the J call may be wrong. In germline, CDR1 is ENHRY, CDR2 SYGVKD. This CDR3 is built from 14 residues. The CDR3: CAISTPGQLYEQYF. The CDR3 DNA sequence: TGTGCCATCAGTACCCCGGGACAGCTCTACGAGCAGTACTTC.

The chain uses TRBV7-9 and TRBJ1-2; a weak D match, TRBD1 (5 bases). This CDR3 region has 15 residues. Trimming removed 5 bases from V and 4 bases from J, with 17 bases in between. In germline, CDR1 is SEHNR, CDR2 FQNEAQ (reference sequence). DNA for the CDR3: TGTGCCAGCAGCCACACAGCGAGTAGGGGCTATGGCTACACCTTC. Its translation: CASSHTASRGYGYTF. Based on the CDR3 plus reference TRBV7-9 and TRBJ1-2, the full variable domain is DTGVSQNPRHKITKRGQNVTFRCDPISEHNRLYWYRQTLGQGPEFLTYFQNEAQLEKSRLLSDRFSAERPKGSFSTLEIQRTEQGDSAMYLCASSHTASRGYGYTFGSGTRLTVV.

There are a few counts of this clonotype. This chain links TRBV29-1 with TRBJ2-4; 7 bases map to TRBD1. The CDR3 consists of 13 residues. The germline gives CDR1 SQVTM, CDR2 ANQGSEA. With V trimmed by 4 bases and J by 6 bases, 6 bases remained unmatched. CDR3 nucleotide sequence: TGCAGCGTTGCCCCTCGACAGGGAAACATTCAGTACTTC. Translated, it gives CSVAPRQGNIQYF.

The chain recombines TRBV12-3 or TRBV12-4 with TRBJ2-3, with 12 nucleotides matching TRBD2. Unmatched junction bases numbered 7, after V lost 4 bases and J lost 5 bases. The CDR3 loop spans 16 amino acids. CDR3: CASSSRTSGEVDTQYF. In nucleotides, the CDR3 is TGTGCCAGCAGTTCCCGGACTAGCGGGGAGGTAGATACGCAGTATTTT.

The chain employs TRBV20-1 and TRBJ2-5; no definite D call. Germline V gene lookup returns CDR1 DFQATT and CDR2 SNEGSKA (reference sequence). The CDR3 runs to 14 residues. Trimming cost V 0 bases and J 2 bases, with 10 bases left between them. This CDR3 reads CSARDQSVQETQYF. In DNA form, the CDR3 reads TGCAGTGCTAGAGATCAGTCAGTGCAAGAGACCCAGTACTTC.

The gene calls are TRBV29-1 and TRBJ1-2; possible D gene TRBD1, 5 bases. Per the germline V gene, CDR1 is SQVTM and CDR2 is ANQGSEA. V was trimmed by 5 bases and J by 0 bases, leaving 10 bases between them. The CDR3 extends over 13 amino acids. CDR3 sequence reads: CSVHRFANYGYTF. Written as DNA, the CDR3 is TGCAGCGTTCACAGGTTCGCTAACTATGGCTACACCTTC.

This clonotype was observed a handful of times. V and J are TRBV4-2 and TRBJ2-1; TRBD2 matches 11 bases. V shed 1 base, J shed 0 bases, and the junction held 11 bases outside the gene matches. The CDR3 length is 20 residues. The germline CDR1 and CDR2 sequences are LGHNA and YNFKEQ. The CDR3: CASSQVVPSGGLSSYNEQFF. CDR3 in DNA: TGTGCCAGCAGCCAAGTGGTGCCTAGCGGGGGGTTGAGCTCCTACAATGAGCAGTTCTTC.

There are a few counts of this clonotype. The CDR3: CSATGTSGGPYNEQFF. The CDR3 DNA is TGCAGTGCTACAGGGACTAGCGGGGGGCCCTACAATGAGCAGTTCTTC. This chain connects TRBV20-1 to TRBJ2-1; 15 positions agree with TRBD2. V was pared by 4 bases and J by 2 bases, with 3 bases of the junction left unmatched. CDR1 DFQATT and CDR2 SNEGSKA come from the germline V gene (reference sequence). The length of the CDR3 is 16 residues.

This clonotype occurred a few times. V and J are TRBV5-1 and TRBJ1-2, with D possibly TRBD1 on 6 matching bases. The CDR3 has 13 amino acids. Germline V lookup: CDR1 SGHRS, CDR2 YFSETQ. V lost 5 bases and J lost 6, with 14 bases in between. The CDR3 reads CASSRTESHGYTF. The CDR3 DNA is TGCGCCAGCAGTCGGACAGAGAGTCATGGCTACACCTTC.

The genes are TRBV10-3 and TRBJ2-3; tentatively, D is TRBD2 (6 bases). In germline, CDR1 is ENHRY, CDR2 SYGVKD. The CDR3 spans 15 residues. V was shortened by 3 bases and J by 3 bases, with 13 bases between the two germline ends. The chain's CDR3 is CAISDGGALTDTQYF. The DNA for the CDR3 is TGTGCCATCAGTGACGGCGGGGCGCTGACAGATACGCAGTATTTT.

This rearrangement joins TRBV6-5 to TRBJ1-5; D is unclear. The V end was cut by 2 bases, the J end by 11 bases, with 19 bases between. The CDR3 totals 15 residues. Germline V gives CDR1 MNHEY, CDR2 SVGAGI. CDR3 residues: CASSYGSSRRETQHF. In DNA form, the CDR3 reads TGTGCCAGCAGTTACGGGTCTAGCAGGAGGGAGACCCAGCATTTT.

The V gene is TRBV5-5, the J gene TRBJ2-5; TRBD2 matches 8 bases. Germline V lookup: CDR1 SGHKS, CDR2 YYEKEE (reference sequence). Trimming took 2 bases from V and 11 from J; bases not matched to a gene: 14. The CDR3 has 15 residues. The CDR3 DNA reads as TGTGCCAGCAGCTTAAATGTAGCGGGGTTCGGTGAGCAGTACTTC. Translated, it gives CASSLNVAGFGEQYF. Full variable domain (missing parts from reference TRBV5-5 and TRBJ2-5): DAGVTQSPTHLIKTRGQQVTLRCSPISGHKSVSWYQQVLGQGPQFIFQYYEKEERGRGNFPDRFSARQFPNYSSELNVNALLLGDSALYLCASSLNVAGFGEQYFGPGTRLLVL.

V and J are TRBV5-1 and TRBJ2-1; the match to TRBD1 covers 7 bases. Trimming at V came to 1 base and at J to 7 bases, leaving 17 bases not matched to a gene. The CDR3 contains 18 residues. CDR1 SGHRS and CDR2 YFSETQ come from the germline V gene. The CDR3 region is CASSLLPSLGQGVNEQFF. Here the CDR3 DNA reads TGCGCCAGCAGCTTGCTGCCCTCCCTGGGCCAGGGGGTAAATGAGCAGTTCTTC.

In this sample, this clonotype turned up many times. J is TRBJ2-3 and V is TRBV12-3 or TRBV12-4, with TRBD2 identical over 7 bases. J lost 0 bases, V lost 5 bases, and 2 bases had no gene match. This CDR3 is 14 amino acids long. The CDR3 here is CASSRGGSTDTQYF. Written as DNA, the CDR3 is TGTGCCAGCAGTCGCGGGGGAAGCACAGATACGCAGTATTTT.

This sequence joins TRBV28 and TRBJ1-6, with TRBD1 as a possible D gene (5 bases). Germline V gene sequence: CDR1 MDHEN, CDR2 SYDVKM. There are 16 residues in the CDR3. V was trimmed by 6 bases and J by 7 bases, leaving 19 bases between them. CDR3 in DNA: TGTGCCAGCAGGACAACCTCGAGGGGTGGCAATTCACCCCTCCACTTT. Protein product: CASRTTSRGGNSPLHF.

There are a few counts of this clonotype. The rearrangement uses TRBV12-3 or TRBV12-4 and TRBJ2-3; D tentatively fits TRBD1 or TRBD2 (6 bases each). V dropped 5 bases and J dropped 4 bases, with 16 bases sitting between them. The CDR3 runs 15 residues. CDR3 residues: CASSPTRGASDTQYF. The CDR3, as DNA: TGTGCCAGCAGTCCAACTAGGGGGGCCTCAGATACGCAGTATTTT.

In its sample, this clonotype was seen a few times. The chain recombines TRBV29-1 with TRBJ2-5, with D possibly matching TRBD2 (7 bases). V was shortened by 2 bases and J by 7 bases, with 20 bases between the two germline ends. This CDR3 has 15 residues. Looked up from germline, CDR1 is SQVTM and CDR2 is ANQGSEA. In DNA form, the CDR3 reads TGCAGCGTTGAAATGTTCGGGGGGCCCGAAGGGACCCAGTACTTC. Its protein product is CSVEMFGGPEGTQYF.

This clonotype has only a few counts. CDR3 sequence (DNA): TGCGCCAGCAGCTTCGAAGGGGGCGCGGGTGGCTACACCTTC. Translation gives CASSFEGGAGGYTF. The V gene is TRBV5-1, the J gene TRBJ1-2, with TRBD1 matching 7 bases. V lost 2 bases and J lost 7; bases outside the gene matches: 8. CDR1 is SGHRS and CDR2 is YFSETQ in the germline V gene. The CDR3 consists of 14 residues.

The chain couples TRBV4-1 to TRBJ1-6; 9 bases match TRBD1. Germline-derived CDR1 and CDR2 are MGHRA and YSYEKL. V trimming: 4 bases; J trimming: 8 bases; junction bases outside the gene matches: 6. CDR3 size: 15 residues. The CDR3 DNA is TGCGCCAGCAGCCCCTCGGGACAGGGTCATTCACCCCTCCACTTT. Its translation: CASSPSGQGHSPLHF.

This clonotype was found a few times. The chain's CDR3 is CATSFGGPGKNIQYF. The CDR3 DNA reads TGTGCCACCAGTTTCGGTGGCCCGGGCAAAAACATTCAGTACTTC. The J gene is TRBJ2-4, the V gene TRBV24-1; D not certain. Germline V gene data show CDR1 as KGHDR and CDR2 as SFDVKD. Trimming took off 6 bases at V and 3 bases at J, with 14 bases between the two ends. The CDR3 runs 15 residues.

This clonotype was observed many times. The chain combines TRBV7-2 with TRBJ2-2; no firm D call. The CDR3 spans 14 residues. Between the trimmed V and J ends, which lost 1 base and 1 base, there was a span of 4 bases. CDR1 and CDR2 from the germline V gene are SGHTA and FQGNSA. The DNA of the CDR3 is TGTGCCAGCAGCTTAGTGGGGAACACCGGGGAGCTGTTTTTT. Its translation is CASSLVGNTGELFF. Supplemented by reference TRBV7-2 and TRBJ2-2, the full variable domain reads GAGVSQSPSNKVTEKGKDVELRCDPISGHTALYWYRQSLGQGLEFLIYFQGNSAPDKSGLPSDRFSAERTGGSVSTLTIQRTQQEDSAVYLCASSLVGNTGELFFGEGSRLTVL.

This clonotype was counted between two and nine times. V usage is TRBV4-1 and J usage is TRBJ2-1, with 7 bases lining up with TRBD2. Trimming cost V 1 base and J 10 bases; bases outside gene matches: 10. The CDR3 runs 15 residues. Per germline, CDR1 MGHRA and CDR2 YSYEKL. CDR3 coding DNA: TGCGCCAGCAGCCAAGGAGGGACTACGTACCCGGAGCAGTTCTTC. This encodes CASSQGGTTYPEQFF.